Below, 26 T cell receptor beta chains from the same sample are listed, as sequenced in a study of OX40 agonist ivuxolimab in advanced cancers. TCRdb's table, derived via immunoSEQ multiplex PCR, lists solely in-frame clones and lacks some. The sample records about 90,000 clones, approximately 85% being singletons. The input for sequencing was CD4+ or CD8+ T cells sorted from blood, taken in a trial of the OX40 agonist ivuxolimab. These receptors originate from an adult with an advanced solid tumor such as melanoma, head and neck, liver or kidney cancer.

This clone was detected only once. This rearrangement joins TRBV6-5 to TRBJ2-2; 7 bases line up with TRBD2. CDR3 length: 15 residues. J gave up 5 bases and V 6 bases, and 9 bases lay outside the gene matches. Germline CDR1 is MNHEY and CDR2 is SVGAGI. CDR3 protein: CASRGRARRTGELFF. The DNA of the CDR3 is TGTGCCAGCAGGGGGAGGGCGCGACGGACCGGGGAGCTGTTTTTT.

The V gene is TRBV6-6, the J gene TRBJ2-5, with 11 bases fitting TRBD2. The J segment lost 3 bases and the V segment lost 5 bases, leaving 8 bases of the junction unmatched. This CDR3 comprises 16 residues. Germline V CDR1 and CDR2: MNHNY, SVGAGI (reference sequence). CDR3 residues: CASSPGAGLAEETQYF. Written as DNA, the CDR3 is TGTGCCAGCAGTCCGGGGGCGGGACTAGCGGAAGAGACCCAGTACTTC.

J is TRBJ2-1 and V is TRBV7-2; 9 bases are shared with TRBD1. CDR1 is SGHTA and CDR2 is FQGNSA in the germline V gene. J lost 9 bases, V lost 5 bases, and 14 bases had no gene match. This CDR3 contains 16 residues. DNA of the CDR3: TGTGCCAGCAGCCCTGCCCCGGGACAGGGTAGTGCTGAGCAGTTCTTC. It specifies CASSPAPGQGSAEQFF.

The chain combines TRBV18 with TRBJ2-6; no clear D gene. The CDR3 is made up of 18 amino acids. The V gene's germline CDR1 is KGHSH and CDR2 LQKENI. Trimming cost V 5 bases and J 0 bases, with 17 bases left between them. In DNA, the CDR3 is TGTGCCAGCTCATATACGGGCAGCTTACTCTCTGGGGCCAACGTCCTGACTTTC. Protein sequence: CASSYTGSLLSGANVLTF.

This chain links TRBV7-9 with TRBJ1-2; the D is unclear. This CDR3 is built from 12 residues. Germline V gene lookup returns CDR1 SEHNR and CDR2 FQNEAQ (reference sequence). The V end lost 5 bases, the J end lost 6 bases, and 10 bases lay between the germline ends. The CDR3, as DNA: TGTGCCAGCAGCCTCGGAACTGATGGCTACACCTTC. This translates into CASSLGTDGYTF.

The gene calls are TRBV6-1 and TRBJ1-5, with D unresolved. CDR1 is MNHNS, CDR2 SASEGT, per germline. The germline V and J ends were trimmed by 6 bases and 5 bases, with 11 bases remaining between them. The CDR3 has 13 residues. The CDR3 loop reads CASSWTIYQPQHF. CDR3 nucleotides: TGTGCCAGCAGCTGGACGATCTATCAGCCCCAGCATTTT.

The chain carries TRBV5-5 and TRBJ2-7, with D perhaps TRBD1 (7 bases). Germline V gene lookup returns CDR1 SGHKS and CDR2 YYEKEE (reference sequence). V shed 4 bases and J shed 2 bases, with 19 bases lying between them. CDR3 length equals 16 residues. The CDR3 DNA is TGTGCCAGCAGCCATACACCGGACAGGAGGGCCTACGAGCAGTACTTC. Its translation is CASSHTPDRRAYEQYF.

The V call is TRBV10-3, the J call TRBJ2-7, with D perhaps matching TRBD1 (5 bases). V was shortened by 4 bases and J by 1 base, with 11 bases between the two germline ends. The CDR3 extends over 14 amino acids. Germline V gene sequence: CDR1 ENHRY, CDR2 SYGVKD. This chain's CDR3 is CAISAADSSYEQYV. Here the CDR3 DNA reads TGTGCCATCAGTGCAGCCGACAGTTCCTACGAGCAGTACGTC.

The DNA of the CDR3 is TGTGCCAGTAGTATCGGGGGGTGGGATGGGGAGCAGTTCTTC. Translation: CASSIGGWDGEQFF. The chain joins TRBV19 to TRBJ2-1; 7 positions match TRBD2. Losses at the gene ends were 3 bases for V and 10 bases for J; bases not matched to a gene: 9. CDR3 length: 14 amino acids. In germline, CDR1 is LNHDA, CDR2 SQIVND (reference sequence).

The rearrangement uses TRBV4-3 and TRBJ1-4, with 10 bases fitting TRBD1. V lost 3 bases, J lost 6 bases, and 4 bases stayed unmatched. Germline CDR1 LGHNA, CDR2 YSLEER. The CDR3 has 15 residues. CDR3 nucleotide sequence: TGCGCCAGCAGCCAGACCGGGACAGGGGATGAAAAACTGTTTTTT. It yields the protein CASSQTGTGDEKLFF.

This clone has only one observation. The CDR3 DNA follows: TGTGCCAGCAGTGAAGCACGCGACAGTTCCCCCGGGACTGAAGCTTTCTTT. It specifies CASSEARDSSPGTEAFF. The V call is TRBV2, the J call TRBJ1-1; possibly TRBD1 for D (5 bases). Per germline, CDR1 SNHLY and CDR2 FYNNEI. V gave up 0 bases and J gave up 5 bases, with 19 bases separating them. The CDR3 runs 17 residues.

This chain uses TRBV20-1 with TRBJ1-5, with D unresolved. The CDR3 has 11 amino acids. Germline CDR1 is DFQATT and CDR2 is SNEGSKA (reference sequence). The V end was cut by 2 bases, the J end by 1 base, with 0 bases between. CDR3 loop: CSARSNQPQHF. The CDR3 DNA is TGCAGTGCTAGAAGCAATCAGCCCCAGCATTTT.

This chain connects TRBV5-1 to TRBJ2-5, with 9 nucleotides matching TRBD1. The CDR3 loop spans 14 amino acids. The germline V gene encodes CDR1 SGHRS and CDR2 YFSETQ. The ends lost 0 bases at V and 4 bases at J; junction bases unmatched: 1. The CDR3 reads CASSLGQGVETQYF. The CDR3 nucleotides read TGCGCCAGCAGCTTGGGACAGGGGGTAGAGACCCAGTACTTC. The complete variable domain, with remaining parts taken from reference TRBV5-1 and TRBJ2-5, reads KAGVTQTPRYLIKTRGQQVTLSCSPISGHRSVSWYQQTPGQGLQFLFEYFSETQRNKGNFPGRFSGRQFSNSRSEMNVSTLELGDSALYLCASSLGQGVETQYFGPGTRLLVL.

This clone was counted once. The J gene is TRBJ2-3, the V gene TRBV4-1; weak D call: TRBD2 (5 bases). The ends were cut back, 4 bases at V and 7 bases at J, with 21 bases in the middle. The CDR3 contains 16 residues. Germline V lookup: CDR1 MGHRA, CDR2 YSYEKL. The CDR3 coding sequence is TGCGCCAGCAGCCGAGGACGGGGTGGAGTTGGGAATACGCAGTATTTT. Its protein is CASSRGRGGVGNTQYF.

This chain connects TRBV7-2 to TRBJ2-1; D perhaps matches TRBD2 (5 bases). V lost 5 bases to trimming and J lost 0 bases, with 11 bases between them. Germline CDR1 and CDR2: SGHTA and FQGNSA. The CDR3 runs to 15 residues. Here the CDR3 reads CASSPKRDSYNEQFF. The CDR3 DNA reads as TGTGCCAGCAGCCCTAAACGGGACTCCTACAATGAGCAGTTCTTC.

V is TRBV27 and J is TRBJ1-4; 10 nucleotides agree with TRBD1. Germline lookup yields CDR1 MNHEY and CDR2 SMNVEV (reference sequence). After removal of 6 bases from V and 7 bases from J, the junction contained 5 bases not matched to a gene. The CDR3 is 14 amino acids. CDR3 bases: TGTGCCAGCAGGAGACAGGGGGCCGGTGAAAAACTGTTTTTT. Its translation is CASRRQGAGEKLFF.

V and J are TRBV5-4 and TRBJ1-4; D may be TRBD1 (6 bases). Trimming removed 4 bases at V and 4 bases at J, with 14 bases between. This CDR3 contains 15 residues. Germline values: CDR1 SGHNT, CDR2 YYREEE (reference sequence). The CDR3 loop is CASSHSGQINEKLFF. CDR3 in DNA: TGTGCCAGCAGCCACTCAGGACAGATTAATGAAAAACTGTTTTTT.

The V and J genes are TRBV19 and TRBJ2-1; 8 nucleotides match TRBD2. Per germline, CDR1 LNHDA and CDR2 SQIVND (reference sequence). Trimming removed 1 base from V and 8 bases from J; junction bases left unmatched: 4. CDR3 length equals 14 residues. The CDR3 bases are TGTGCCAGTAGTATAGGACGGGGGGGCCATGAGCAGTTCTTC. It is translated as CASSIGRGGHEQFF. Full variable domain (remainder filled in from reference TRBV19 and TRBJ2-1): DGGITQSPKYLFRKEGQNVTLSCEQNLNHDAMYWYRQDPGQGLRLIYYSQIVNDFQKGDIAEGYSVSREKKESFPLTVTSAQKNPTAFYLCASSIGRGGHEQFFGPGTRLTVL.

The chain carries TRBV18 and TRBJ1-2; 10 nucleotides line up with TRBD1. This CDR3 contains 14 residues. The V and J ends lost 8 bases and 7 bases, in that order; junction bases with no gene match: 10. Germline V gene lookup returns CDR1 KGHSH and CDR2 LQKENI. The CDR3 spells CASRTGTGDFGYTF. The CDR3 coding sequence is TGTGCCAGCCGAACCGGGACAGGGGATTTTGGCTACACCTTC.

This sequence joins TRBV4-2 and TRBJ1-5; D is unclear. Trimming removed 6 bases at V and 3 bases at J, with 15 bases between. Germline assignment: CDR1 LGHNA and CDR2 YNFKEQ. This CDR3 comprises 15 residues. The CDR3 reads CASRDSQRDNQPQHF. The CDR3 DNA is TGTGCCAGCAGGGACTCCCAGCGAGACAATCAGCCCCAGCATTTT.

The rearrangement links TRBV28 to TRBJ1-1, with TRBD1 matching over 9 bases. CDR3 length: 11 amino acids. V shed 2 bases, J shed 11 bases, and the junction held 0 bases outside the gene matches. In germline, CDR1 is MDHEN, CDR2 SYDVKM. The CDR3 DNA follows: TGTGCCAGCAGTTTAGACAGGGGGGCTTTCTTT. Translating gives CASSLDRGAFF.

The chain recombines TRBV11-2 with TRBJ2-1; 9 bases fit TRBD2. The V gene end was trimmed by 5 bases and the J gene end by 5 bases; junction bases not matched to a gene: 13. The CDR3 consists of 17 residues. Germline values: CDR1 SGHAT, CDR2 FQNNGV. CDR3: CASSLGRLAGIHNEQFF. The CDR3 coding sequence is TGTGCCAGCAGCCTGGGGCGGCTAGCGGGAATCCACAATGAGCAGTTCTTC.

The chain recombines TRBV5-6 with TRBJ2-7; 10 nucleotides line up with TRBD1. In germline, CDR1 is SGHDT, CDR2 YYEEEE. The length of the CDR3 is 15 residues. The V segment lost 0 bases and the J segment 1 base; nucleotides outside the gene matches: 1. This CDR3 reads CASSLAGQGSYEQYV. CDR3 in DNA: TGTGCCAGCAGCTTGGCGGGACAGGGGTCCTACGAGCAGTACGTC.

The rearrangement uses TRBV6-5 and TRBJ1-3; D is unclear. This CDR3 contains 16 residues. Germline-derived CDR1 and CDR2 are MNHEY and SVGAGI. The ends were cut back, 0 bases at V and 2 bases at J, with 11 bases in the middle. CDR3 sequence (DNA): TGTGCCAGCAGTTACTCGTCGGGTGTAGCTGGAAACACCATATATTTT. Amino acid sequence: CASSYSSGVAGNTIYF.

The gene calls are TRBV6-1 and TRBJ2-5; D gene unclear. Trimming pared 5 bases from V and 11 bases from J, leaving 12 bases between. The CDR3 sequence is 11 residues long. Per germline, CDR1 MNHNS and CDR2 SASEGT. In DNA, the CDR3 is TGTGCCAGCAGTCAGCCATGGGGACAGTACTTC. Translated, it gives CASSQPWGQYF.

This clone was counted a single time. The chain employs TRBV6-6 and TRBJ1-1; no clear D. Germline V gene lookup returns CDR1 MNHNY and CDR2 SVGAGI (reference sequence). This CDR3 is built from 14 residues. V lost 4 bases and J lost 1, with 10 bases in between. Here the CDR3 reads CASSFEGWNTEAFF. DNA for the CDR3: TGTGCCAGCAGTTTTGAGGGCTGGAACACTGAAGCTTTCTTT.